The next 23 T cell receptor beta chains were all read from a single sample in a study of low-dose radiotherapy and immunotherapy resistance in tumors. First-strand cDNA relied on TRAV- and TRBV-specific primers spanning alpha and beta chains. TCRs were put through 20 to 25 PCR cycles of amplification with Phusion. A constant-region primer and the V-primer adapter served as the primer pair. TCRdb fed the reads into MiXCR, producing one record per CDR3 protein. Of under 95,000 distinct CDR3 sequences in the sample, roughly a sixth were seen once. Time point described: before trial treatment. The sequenced sample was PBMCs, obtained before treatment. These receptors all come from a male donor with prostate cancer.

The chain links TRBV6-1 to TRBJ2-7; 8 nucleotides align to TRBD1. In germline, CDR1 is MNHNS, CDR2 SASEGT. V trimming: 4 bases; J trimming: 0 bases; junction bases outside the gene matches: 2. The CDR3 runs 14 residues. Here the CDR3 DNA reads TGTGCCAGCAGTGCGACAGGGGTCTCCTACGAGCAGTACTTC. The encoded protein is CASSATGVSYEQYF.

The table lists this clonotype with many counts. The chain is built from TRBV7-2 and TRBJ2-1, with a possible D match to TRBD2 (7 bases). Germline CDR1 is SGHTA and CDR2 is FQGNSA. The CDR3 totals 16 residues. V lost 4 bases and J 7 bases, leaving 20 bases between the germline ends. Here the CDR3 reads CASSYGQAGAGNEQFF. The CDR3 DNA reads as TGTGCCAGCAGCTACGGCCAGGCGGGGGCGGGGAATGAGCAGTTCTTC.

In this sample, this clonotype turned up many times. The chain joins TRBV4-1 to TRBJ2-7; 9 bases align to TRBD2. With V trimmed by 0 bases and J by 0 bases, 3 bases remained unmatched. This CDR3 is 16 amino acids long. In germline, CDR1 is MGHRA, CDR2 YSYEKL. The CDR3 DNA reads TGCGCCAGCAGCCAAGAGACTAGCGGAAGCTCCTACGAGCAGTACTTC. Protein product: CASSQETSGSSYEQYF.

The chain joins TRBV11-2 to TRBJ2-7; 9 nucleotides match TRBD1. There are 17 residues in the CDR3. V trimming: 0 bases; J trimming: 4 bases; junction bases outside the gene matches: 10. The germline V gene has CDR1 SGHAT and CDR2 FQNNGV. CDR3 in amino acids: CASSLDSGTGMSYEQYF. The DNA for the CDR3 is TGTGCCAGCAGCTTAGATTCGGGGACAGGGATGTCTTACGAGCAGTACTTC.

This clonotype was seen at least ten times. V is TRBV20-1 and J is TRBJ1-2, with TRBD1 as a possible D gene (5 bases). The CDR3 has 12 residues. Trimming cost V 5 bases and J 7 bases, with 14 bases left between them. Germline loops: CDR1 DFQATT, CDR2 SNEGSKA (reference sequence). The CDR3, as DNA: TGCAGTGCTGTCCACAGGAGGGGTGGCTACACCTTC. This codes for CSAVHRRGGYTF.

The rearrangement joins TRBV6-2 or TRBV6-3 to TRBJ2-7; tentative D call: TRBD2 (7 bases). Trimming cost V 2 bases and J 2 bases, with 19 bases left between them. Germline loops: CDR1 MNHEY, CDR2 SVGEGT. The CDR3 runs to 17 residues. CDR3 DNA: TGTGCCAGCAGTTACCGAGAGTGGGGGGGCCGGACCTACGAGCAGTACTTC. Encoded protein: CASSYREWGGRTYEQYF.

This clonotype was counted ten times or more. The V gene is TRBV15, the J gene TRBJ2-5; tentative D call: TRBD2 (5 bases). This CDR3 spans 15 amino acids. Germline loops: CDR1 LNHNV, CDR2 YYDKDF (reference sequence). With 1 base removed from V and 2 bases from J, the gap between germline ends came to 11 bases. CDR3 sequence: CATSRVTGIQETQYF. The CDR3 DNA reads TGTGCCACCAGCAGAGTCACCGGGATTCAAGAGACCCAGTACTTC.

This clonotype has ten or more counts. The J gene is TRBJ2-6, the V gene TRBV2; D possibly corresponds to TRBD1 (6 bases). The CDR3 totals 17 residues. V lost 4 bases, J lost 4 bases, and 17 bases lay in between. Germline V gene lookup returns CDR1 SNHLY and CDR2 FYNNEI. CDR3 protein: CASSGTDPAWGANVLTF. For the CDR3, the DNA is TGTGCCAGCAGTGGGACAGACCCAGCGTGGGGGGCCAACGTCCTGACTTTC.

The gene calls are TRBV11-2 and TRBJ2-1, with a weak D call TRBD2 (6 bases). V lost 4 bases, J lost 6 bases, and 13 bases lay in between. The CDR3 spans 14 residues. The germline CDR1 and CDR2 sequences are SGHAT and FQNNGV. CDR3 in amino acids: CASSSSRRGNEQFF. The CDR3 DNA reads as TGTGCCAGCAGCTCATCAAGGCGGGGCAATGAGCAGTTCTTC. The variable domain in full, with the rest retrieved from reference TRBV11-2 and TRBJ2-1, is EAGVAQSPRYKIIEKRQSVAFWCNPISGHATLYWYQQILGQGPKLLIQFQNNGVVDDSQLPKDRFSAERLKGVDSTLKIQPAKLEDSAVYLCASSSSRRGNEQFFGPGTRLTVL.

This clonotype was observed at least ten times. CDR3 in amino acids: CATDSATNEKLFF. The CDR3 nucleotides are TGTGCCACGGACAGTGCAACTAATGAAAAACTGTTTTTT. The V call is TRBV2, the J call TRBJ1-4; tentative D call: TRBD1 (6 bases). V was cut by 10 bases and J by 0 bases, with 9 bases left in between. This CDR3 spans 13 amino acids. The germline V gene encodes CDR1 SNHLY and CDR2 FYNNEI. Together with reference TRBV2 and TRBJ1-4, the CDR3 gives the full variable domain: EPEVTQTPSHQVTQMGQEVILRCVPISNHLYFYWYRQILGQKVEFLVSFYNNEISEKSEIFDDQFSVERPDGSNFTLKIRSTKLEDSAMYFCATDSATNEKLFFGSGTQLSVL.

This clonotype was counted at least ten times. This chain connects TRBV12-3 or TRBV12-4 to TRBJ2-1; tentative D call: TRBD1 (5 bases). The CDR3 extends over 16 amino acids. V was cut by 2 bases and J by 6 bases, with 17 bases left in between. The CDR3 loop is CASSLSSGSNSNEQFF. CDR3 nucleotide sequence: TGTGCCAGCAGTTTATCTTCAGGGTCAAACAGCAATGAGCAGTTCTTC.

This clonotype has at least ten counts. One end of the junction fails to match germline, which may point to a read error. CDR3 bases: TGTGCCAGCAGCTTAGCCCTGAATGAGCAGTTCTTC. Translation gives CASSLALNEQFF. The chain employs TRBV5-1 and TRBJ2-1; D call uncertain. Looked up from germline, CDR1 is SGHRS and CDR2 is YFSETQ. CDR3 length equals 12 residues.

This clonotype appeared many times. This chain uses TRBV12-3 or TRBV12-4 with TRBJ2-5, with 11 bases fitting TRBD2. The V and J ends lost 5 bases and 0 bases, in that order; junction bases with no gene match: 5. The CDR3 has 16 amino acids. CDR3 coding DNA: TGTGCCAGCAGTCTACGACTAGCGGGGTACCAAGAGACCCAGTACTTC. Its protein is CASSLRLAGYQETQYF.

In this sample, this clonotype turned up many times. This rearrangement joins TRBV11-2 to TRBJ2-5; 8 bases agree with TRBD2. The CDR3 has 15 amino acids. The germline V gene has CDR1 SGHAT and CDR2 FQNNGV. Unmatched junction bases numbered 8, after V lost 4 bases and J lost 4 bases. CDR3: CASSSHSGGVETQYF. The CDR3 DNA reads as TGTGCCAGCAGCTCGCATTCCGGGGGGGTAGAGACCCAGTACTTC.

For the CDR3, the DNA is TGCGCCAGCAGTTACGACGGAACCGGGGAGCTGTTTTTT. This translates into CASSYDGTGELFF. The V gene is TRBV5-1, the J gene TRBJ2-2; D remains ambiguous. This CDR3 comprises 13 residues. Germline assignment: CDR1 SGHRS and CDR2 YFSETQ. The V and J ends lost 5 bases and 5 bases respectively, with 10 bases between them.

This clonotype has ten or more counts. V and J are TRBV19 and TRBJ1-5, with D perhaps TRBD1 (5 bases). This CDR3 has 14 residues. CDR1 is LNHDA, CDR2 SQIVND, per germline (reference sequence). V was pared by 4 bases and J by 1 base, with 8 bases between. CDR3 loop: CASSTRQSNQPQHF. The DNA of the CDR3 is TGTGCCAGTAGTACCAGACAGAGCAATCAGCCCCAGCATTTT.

This clonotype was observed at least ten times. The genes are TRBV6-2 or TRBV6-3 and TRBJ1-1, with TRBD1 as a possible D gene (5 bases). Germline values: CDR1 MNHEY, CDR2 SVGEGT. The CDR3 contains 14 residues. V was trimmed by 6 bases and J by 1 base, leaving 12 bases between them. CDR3 residues: CASRTGEGNTEAFF. The CDR3 region has the DNA TGTGCCAGCAGAACGGGGGAAGGGAACACTGAAGCTTTCTTT.

There are many counts of this clonotype. V and J are TRBV12-3 or TRBV12-4 and TRBJ2-5; TRBD1 matches at 9 bases. CDR3 length equals 13 residues. V was clipped by 5 bases and J by 4 bases; unmatched bases: 2. DNA for the CDR3: TGTGCCAGCAGTCCGGGACAGGGAGAGACCCAGTACTTC. Translation gives CASSPGQGETQYF.

This clonotype was detected ten times or more. CDR3 nucleotides: TGTGCCAGCAGCGATGGACAGGGGGATTTCACCGGGGAGCTGTTTTTT. It encodes CASSDGQGDFTGELFF. The rearrangement links TRBV9 to TRBJ2-2, with 10 bases fitting TRBD1. Germline V gene data show CDR1 as SGDLS and CDR2 as YYNGEE. With V trimmed by 3 bases and J by 4 bases, 6 bases remained unmatched. The length of the CDR3 is 16 residues.

This clonotype showed up many times. This chain joins TRBV12-3 or TRBV12-4 and TRBJ2-6; D call uncertain. Trimming took 0 bases from V and 0 from J, leaving 15 bases between them. The CDR3 spans 19 residues. The CDR3 loop reads CASSLARPPSVSGANVLTF. The DNA of the CDR3 is TGTGCCAGCAGTTTAGCCCGACCCCCCTCCGTCTCTGGGGCCAACGTCCTGACTTTC.

This clonotype was recorded many times. In nucleotides, the CDR3 is TGTGCCAGCAGCTTAGAGGCAGGAAGCCTCTCAAACATTCAGTACTTC. Its translation: CASSLEAGSLSNIQYF. The chain couples TRBV13 to TRBJ2-4; the D is unclear. The CDR3 extends over 16 amino acids. The germline V and J ends were trimmed by 1 base and 6 bases, with 16 bases remaining between them. Germline-derived CDR1 and CDR2 are PRHDT and FYEKMQ (reference sequence).

Many counts were recorded for this clonotype. V and J are TRBV20-1 and TRBJ2-5, with D unresolved. Trimming pared 1 base from V and 5 bases from J, leaving 17 bases between. From germline, CDR1 is DFQATT and CDR2 SNEGSKA (reference sequence). The CDR3 loop spans 15 amino acids. CDR3 in DNA: TGCAGTGCTAGAGGCTCCCCTGGGGAAGGGGAGACCCAGTACTTC. Translated, it gives CSARGSPGEGETQYF.

The chain has TRBV9 and TRBJ2-1, with D perhaps TRBD2 (5 bases). Germline assignment: CDR1 SGDLS and CDR2 YYNGEE. Trimming cost V 0 bases and J 7 bases, with 8 bases left between them. CDR3 length: 13 residues. CDR3 protein: CASSVAGLNEQFF. Here the CDR3 DNA reads TGTGCCAGCAGCGTAGCGGGGTTAAATGAGCAGTTCTTC. Supplemented by reference TRBV9 and TRBJ2-1, the full variable domain reads DSGVTQTPKHLITATGQRVTLRCSPRSGDLSVYWYQQSLDQGLQFLIQYYNGEERAKGNILERFSAQQFPDLHSELNLSSLELGDSALYFCASSVAGLNEQFFGPGTRLTVL.